The clone carrying this T cell receptor (beta chain) was observed at least ten times. The antigen remains unidentified. The sample belongs to a study of CD8 T cells in ankylosing spondylitis. The study's findings and limits: Significantly higher representation of disease-linked clones was reported for matched ankylosing spondylitis synovial fluid. The authors found the disease-linked clones to be CD8+ and relatively rare in peripheral blood.

TCRdb called the 5' RACE reads again in MiXCR, with one record for every CDR3 protein. The data hold hundreds of thousands of distinct CDR3 sequences, with roughly 8.2% observed a single time. The CDR3 spans 14 residues. The V end lost 0 bases, the J end lost 1 base, and 8 bases lay between the germline ends. The germline V gene has CDR1 SGHDT and CDR2 YYEEEE. This sequence joins TRBV5-6 and TRBJ2-7; maybe TRBD2 (5 bases). The receptor was derived from a female donor with ankylosing spondylitis or in good health (not recorded which). The source material was blood, either unsorted or a sorted T cell fraction (not recorded which). The DNA of the CDR3 is TGTGCCAGCAGCTTGGGCGCGGGTTCCTACGAGCAGTACTTC. It codes for CASSLGAGSYEQYF.